The clone carrying this T cell receptor beta chain was counted a single time. Its antigen remains unidentified. The Oncomine TCR Beta short-read assay generated sequence data from the DNA of cultured CD4+ T cells. TCRdb independently ran MiXCR on the PCR reads; one entry per CDR3 protein. The sample has about 7,000 distinct CDR3 sequences, roughly 50% seen once. The data belong to a study of vaccination and CD4 T cells after COVID-19. On the study more broadly: Participants were administered two doses of either the BNT162b2 or the mRNA-1273 vaccine. General observations from the study: It was observed that, in convalescent patients, a median approximately 90% of reactive clones arose only post-vaccination.

Treatment: roughly ten-day PBMC culture with coronavirus spike peptide pools or control peptides (ViraFEST assay). An unexposed donor provided the CD4+ T cells, which were collected before the COVID-19 pandemic (2011-2018). Available cell numbers determined whether unexposed-donor CD4+ T cells were probed with SARS-CoV-2 S/N and four cold-coronavirus spikes. The sequence came from a human donor in good health. The sequenced sample was CD4+ T cells from blood, cultured in vitro.

The CDR3 is CASSLAGANTGELFF. The CDR3 DNA is TGCGCCAGCAGCTTGGCCGGGGCGAACACCGGGGAGCTGTTTTTT. This chain links TRBV5-1 with TRBJ2-2, with D possibly matching TRBD2 (5 bases). CDR3 length: 15 amino acids. Germline V CDR1 and CDR2: SGHRS, YFSETQ. V was cut by 0 bases and J by 0 bases, with 6 bases left in between.